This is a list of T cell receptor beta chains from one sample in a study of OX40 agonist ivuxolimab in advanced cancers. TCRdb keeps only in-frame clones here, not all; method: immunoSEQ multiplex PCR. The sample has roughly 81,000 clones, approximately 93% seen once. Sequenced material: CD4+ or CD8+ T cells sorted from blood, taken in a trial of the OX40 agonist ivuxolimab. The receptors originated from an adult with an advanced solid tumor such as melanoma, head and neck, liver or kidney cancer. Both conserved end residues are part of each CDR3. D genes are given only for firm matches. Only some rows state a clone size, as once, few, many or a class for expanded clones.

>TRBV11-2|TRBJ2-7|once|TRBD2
TGTGCCAGCAGCTCCTACCTCGGACTAGCGGGTAGCCAAAAGTACTTC
CASSSYLGLAGSQKYF
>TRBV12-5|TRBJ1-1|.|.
TGTGCTAGTGGTTTAAGAACTGAAGCTTTCTTT
CASGLRTEAFF
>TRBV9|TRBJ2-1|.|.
TGTGCCAGCAGCGTAGGAGGGGGAGGGCTTGACAATGAGCAGTTCTTC
CASSVGGGGLDNEQFF
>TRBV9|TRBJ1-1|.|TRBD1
TGTGCCAGCAGCGGATCACGGGACAGGCCGAACACTGAAGCTTTCTTT
CASSGSRDRPNTEAFF
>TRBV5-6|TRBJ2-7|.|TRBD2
TGTGCCAGCACCTTAGCGGGGGACAGCTACGAGCAGTACTTC
CASTLAGDSYEQYF
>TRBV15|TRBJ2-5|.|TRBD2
TGTGCCACCAGCAGAATCCCTAGCGGGAGAGGGGAGACCCAGTACTTC
CATSRIPSGRGETQYF
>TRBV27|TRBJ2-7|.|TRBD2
TGTGCCAGCAGTTCAGGAGGACTTAGCGGGAGGGCGTTGTACGAGCAGTACTTC
CASSSGGLSGRALYEQYF
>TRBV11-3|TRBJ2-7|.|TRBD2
TGTGCCAGCAGCTTCGGGGGGTTGGGCGAGCAGTACTTC
CASSFGGLGEQYF
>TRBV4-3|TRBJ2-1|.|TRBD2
TGCGCCAGCAGCCAAGAAACCGGGACTAGCGGATACAATGAGCAGTTCTTC
CASSQETGTSGYNEQFF
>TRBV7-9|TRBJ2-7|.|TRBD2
TGTGCCAGCAGCTTAGAGTCGGGGGGGCCTTCCTACGAGCAGTACTTC
CASSLESGGPSYEQYF
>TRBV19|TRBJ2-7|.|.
TGTGCCAGTAGCCTAGCTCGAGGCTACGAGCAGTACTTC
CASSLARGYEQYF
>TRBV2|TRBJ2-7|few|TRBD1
TGTGCCAGCATGGGGACAGGGCCGTACGAGCAGTACTTC
CASMGTGPYEQYF
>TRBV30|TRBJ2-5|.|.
TGTGCCTGGAGTGGGGAGAACCAAGAGACCCAGTACTTC
CAWSGENQETQYF
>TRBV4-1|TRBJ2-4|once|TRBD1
TGCGCCAGCAGCCAAACTTCCGGGACAGGGGGTCTCGCGGGGACCAAAAACATTCAGTACTTC
CASSQTSGTGGLAGTKNIQYF
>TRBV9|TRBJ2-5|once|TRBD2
TGTGCCAGCAGCGCCACGGGGACTAGCGCGGAGACCCAGTACTTC
CASSATGTSAETQYF
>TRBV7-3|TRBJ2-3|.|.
TGTGCCAGCAGCTTAACGACAGGAGATACGCAGTATTTT
CASSLTTGDTQYF
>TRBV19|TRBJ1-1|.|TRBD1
TGTGCCACCAGGGGGGAGCGAACTGAAGCTTTCTTT
CATRGERTEAFF
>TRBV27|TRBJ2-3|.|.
TGTGCCAGCTCGGGGCTAGCCACAGATACGCAGTATTTT
CASSGLATDTQYF
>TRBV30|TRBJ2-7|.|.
TGTGCCTGGACCCCAGAGGGGGGGTGGGCCTACGAGCAGTACTTC
CAWTPEGGWAYEQYF
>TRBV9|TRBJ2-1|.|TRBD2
TGTGCCAGCAGCGATGATCCTAGCGGGACCTACAATGAGCAGTTCTTC
CASSDDPSGTYNEQFF
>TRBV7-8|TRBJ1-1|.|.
TGTGCCAGCAGCCGAGGGGGCACTGAAGCTTTCTTT
CASSRGGTEAFF
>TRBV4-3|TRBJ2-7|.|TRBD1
TGCGCCAGCAGCCAAGCTGACAGGGGATCCGAGCAGTACTTC
CASSQADRGSEQYF
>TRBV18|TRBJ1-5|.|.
TGTGCCAGCTCACCACAGGGGGGCAGCAATCAGCCCCAGCATTTT
CASSPQGGSNQPQHF
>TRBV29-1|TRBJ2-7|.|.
TGCAGCGCATTGGGAGGTCCTAGACTCTCCTCGGCATACGAGCAGTACTTC
CSALGGPRLSSAYEQYF
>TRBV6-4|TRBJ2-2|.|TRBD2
TGTGCCAGCAGCCCGACGGGGGGGAACACCGGGGAGCTGTTTTTT
CASSPTGGNTGELFF
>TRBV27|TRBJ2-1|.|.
TGTGCCAGCAGTTTTCATCTCAATGAGCAGTTCTTC
CASSFHLNEQFF
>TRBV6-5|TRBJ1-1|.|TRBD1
TGTGCCAGCAGTTGGACAGGTAACACTGAAGCTTTCTTT
CASSWTGNTEAFF
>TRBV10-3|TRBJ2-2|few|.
TGTGCCACCAGTCAGGGTTTCGAAGGGGAGCTGTTTTTT
CATSQGFEGELFF
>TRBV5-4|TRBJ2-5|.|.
TGTGCCAGCAGCTTGGATGCAGGGAGCGAAGAGACCCAGTACTTC
CASSLDAGSEETQYF
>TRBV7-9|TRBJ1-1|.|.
TGTGCCAGCAGCTTGACAGGCATGAACACTGAAGCTTTCTTT
CASSLTGMNTEAFF
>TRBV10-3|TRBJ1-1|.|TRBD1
TGTGCCATCAGCCGGGACAGGGGGGCCACCACTGAAGCTTTCTTT
CAISRDRGATTEAFF
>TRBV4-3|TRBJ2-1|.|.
TGCGCCAGCAGCCAAGGATCCGGAGGGCTCAACAATGAGCAGTTCTTC
CASSQGSGGLNNEQFF
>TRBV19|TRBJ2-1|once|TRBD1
TGTGCCAGTAGTATTCCCCCGACAGGGAGCTCCTACAATGAGCAGTTCTTC
CASSIPPTGSSYNEQFF
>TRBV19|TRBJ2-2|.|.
TGTGCCAGTAGTATAGAAGAGCTAACCGCGAACACCGGGGAGCTGTTTTTT
CASSIEELTANTGELFF
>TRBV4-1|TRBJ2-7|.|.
TGCGCCAGCAGCCAAGGGACATCCTACGAGCAGTACTTC
CASSQGTSYEQYF
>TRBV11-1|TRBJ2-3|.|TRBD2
TGTGCCAGCAGCTTCCCCCGGGGCGGGAGTGTCACAGATACGCAGTATTTT
CASSFPRGGSVTDTQYF
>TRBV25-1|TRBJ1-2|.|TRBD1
TGTGCCAGCCTTAAACGACAGGGGACTAACTATGGCTACACCTTC
CASLKRQGTNYGYTF
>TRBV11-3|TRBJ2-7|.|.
TGTGCCAGCAGCTTAGACAGGGGCTACGAGCAGTACTTC
CASSLDRGYEQYF
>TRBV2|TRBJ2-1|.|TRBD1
TGTGCCAGCAGCCCGGGACAGAGAAGCTCCTACAATGAGCAGTTCTTC
CASSPGQRSSYNEQFF
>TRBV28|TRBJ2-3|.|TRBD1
TGTGCCAGCAGGGGACAGGTTTCGCGGTGGACAGATACGCAGTATTTT
CASRGQVSRWTDTQYF
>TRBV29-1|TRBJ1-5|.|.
TGCAGCGTTGGGCAGGGTGGCAATCAGCCCCAGCATTTT
CSVGQGGNQPQHF
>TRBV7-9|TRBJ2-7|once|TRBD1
TGTGCCAGCAGCCAAACAGGGGCCCCTTCCTACGAGCAGTACTTC
CASSQTGAPSYEQYF
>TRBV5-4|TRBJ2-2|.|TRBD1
TGTGCCAGCAGCTTGGACGAGAGACAGGGGGCGGCCGGGGAGCTGTTTTTT
CASSLDERQGAAGELFF
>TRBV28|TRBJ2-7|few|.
TGTGCCAGCAGTTTCTTGAGGGAGAGGCCCGAGCAGTACTTC
CASSFLRERPEQYF
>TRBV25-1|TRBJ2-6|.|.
TGTGCCAGCAGTGACGAGGGGCCTGGGGCCAACGTCCTGACTTTC
CASSDEGPGANVLTF
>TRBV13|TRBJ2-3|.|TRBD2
TGTGCCAGCAGCTCAGCCGGGACTAGCGGAACAGATACGCAGTATTTT
CASSSAGTSGTDTQYF
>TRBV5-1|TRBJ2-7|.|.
TGCGCCAGCAGCCCGTCTGGGGGTTCCTACAAGCAGTACTTC
CASSPSGGSYKQYF
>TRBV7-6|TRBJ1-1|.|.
TGTGCCAGCAGCTTAGGTGTTTCAGGCAAGAACACTGAAGCTTTCTTT
CASSLGVSGKNTEAFF
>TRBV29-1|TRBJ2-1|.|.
TGCAGCGAAGCGGACGGTAATGAGCAGTTCTTC
CSEADGNEQFF
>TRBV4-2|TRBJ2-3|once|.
TGTGCCAGCAGCCAAGAGATTTGGGGTCGTCTAAGCACAGATACGCAGTATTTT
CASSQEIWGRLSTDTQYF
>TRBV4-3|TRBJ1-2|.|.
TGCGCCAGCAGCCAAGGGACAGCCAACTATGGCTACACCTTC
CASSQGTANYGYTF
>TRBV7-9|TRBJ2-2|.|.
TGTGCCAGCAGCCCAGCAGGGACGCTTTCGGGCACCGGGGAGCTGTTTTTT
CASSPAGTLSGTGELFF
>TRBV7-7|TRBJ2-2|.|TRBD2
TGTGCTAGCAGCTTGGAACCAGCGGGAGTGGGGTCCGGGGAGCTGTTTTTT
CASSLEPAGVGSGELFF
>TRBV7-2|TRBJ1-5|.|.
TGTGCCAGCAGCTTAGTGACAACCTCCTCCCAGCATTTT
CASSLVTTSSQHF
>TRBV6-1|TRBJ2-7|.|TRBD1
TGTGCCAGCAGGGAAACAGGGGGGTCCTACGAGCAGTACTTC
CASRETGGSYEQYF
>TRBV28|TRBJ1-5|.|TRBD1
TGTGCCAGCAGCTTTACTAGGTTGACAGGGGGGGGAGGCAATCAGCCCCAGCATTTT
CASSFTRLTGGGGNQPQHF
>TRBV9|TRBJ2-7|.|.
TGTGCCAGCAGCGTACCCGCGGGGGCGGGGTTACACGAGCAGTACTTC
CASSVPAGAGLHEQYF
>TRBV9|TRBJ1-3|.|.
TGTGCCAGCAGCGCGGACAGAATCTCTGGAAACACCATATATTTT
CASSADRISGNTIYF
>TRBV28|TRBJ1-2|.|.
TGTGCCACCTCCGGGGGCGCTAACTATGGCTACACCTTC
CATSGGANYGYTF
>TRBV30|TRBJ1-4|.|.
TGTGCCTGGACCCCTTTCCTGGCAACTAATGAAAAACTGTTTTTT
CAWTPFLATNEKLFF